Given below is one T cell receptor (beta chain) in context. It lacks a known antigen. Per-nucleotide qualities are absent, and no much larger clonotype sits a single base away. Because repertoires were sampled repeatedly during chemoradiotherapy, clonal expansion in the tumor microenvironment could be followed. This entry is derived from a study of chemoradiotherapy in HPV16-positive cancers (dated by TCRdb to the early 2020s). Concerning the study at large: Candidate HPV-specific T-cell clones and common TCR motifs were defined by functional T-cell assays performed on cells from two HPV16-positive patients. Whether T-cell immunity against the HPV oncoproteins E6 and E7 changes during chemoradiotherapy and whether survival is affected by this immunity were examined in the study. The candidate HPV-specific TCRs and motifs were subsequently tracked in TCR repertoires obtained from roughly 90 patients with HPV-related cancers.

Libraries came from the immunoSEQ multiplex PCR assay. Drawn from immuneACCESS, this table holds only the in-frame rearrangements with V and J called that TCRdb kept. Clones are partly lost; checked studies trace under half to an unresolved V gene and leave the rest unexplained. Here the sample has roughly 6,800 clones; 71% occur a single time. Roughly 5% of the sample is in the top ten clones. At the junction V is shortened by 1 base and J by 0 bases; bases outside the gene matches: 7. The CDR3 spans 17 residues, from the cysteine through the phenylalanine. Left in the record is the CDR3 DNA by itself, 51 bases read in frame from the first base. From the germline V gene, CDR1 is SGHTA and CDR2 is FQGNSA. Study-wide findings and limitations: Improved recurrence-free survival in HPV16-positive patients was associated with expansion of HPV-responsive T cells during chemoradiotherapy. Expansion of candidate HPV-specific clones and E7-related TCR motifs was observed in the tumor microenvironment during treatment, whereas no such expansion was observed for non-HPV-specific T cells. The survival association was reported for HPV16-positive patients, and the functional definition of HPV-specific T cells was derived from only a couple of HPV16-positive patients.

The specimen comprised tumor tissue, sampled from a patient who underwent chemoradiotherapy. Here the chain combines TRBV7-2 and TRBJ2-7, with 9 bases in between that match TRBD1. The TCR originated in a human donor with HPV-associated anogenital cancer. Here the CDR3 is given as CASSLGQGTGSSYEQYF. The DNA sequence is TGTGCCAGCAGCTTAGGTCAAGGGACAGGGTCCTCCTACGAGCAGTACTTC.